The 23 T cell receptor beta chains below come from one sample, sequenced in a study of blood T cells in healthy people across ages. PCR was performed a second time for about 7 to 12 cycles using a sample-barcoded 5' primer and a J-beta primer mix. TCRdb reprocessed the 5' RACE reads with MiXCR, giving one entry per CDR3 protein. The sample consists of hundreds of thousands of distinct CDR3 sequences, roughly 64% of them appearing once. The sequenced sample consisted of blood. These receptors were obtained from a man aged 30-40 years in good health.

This clonotype was counted many times. The V and J genes are TRBV20-1 and TRBJ2-5; 8 nucleotides line up with TRBD2. The germline V gene has CDR1 DFQATT and CDR2 SNEGSKA (reference sequence). The CDR3 loop spans 14 amino acids. The V segment lost 4 bases and the J segment 5 bases; nucleotides outside the gene matches: 9. The CDR3 sequence is CSAKPTSDGETQYF. In DNA, the CDR3 is TGCAGTGCTAAACCGACTAGCGATGGGGAGACCCAGTACTTC.

This clonotype was observed a few times. This chain connects TRBV4-3 to TRBJ1-4; D might be TRBD1 (5 bases). The CDR3 runs to 14 residues. Germline CDR1 is LGHNA and CDR2 is YSLEER. V lost 4 bases and J lost 7, with 13 bases in between. CDR3 sequence reads: CASSPGAGVEKLFF. The CDR3 DNA sequence: TGCGCCAGCAGCCCCGGCGCGGGGGTTGAAAAACTGTTTTTT.

The chain links TRBV20-1 to TRBJ2-6; perhaps D is TRBD1 or TRBD2 (5 bases each). The CDR3 is 14 residues long. Trimming stripped 4 bases from V and 0 bases from J, with 7 bases between. The V gene's germline CDR1 is DFQATT and CDR2 SNEGSKA (reference sequence). The CDR3 spells CSATGPSGANVLTF. In DNA form, the CDR3 reads TGCAGTGCTACGGGGCCCTCTGGGGCCAACGTCCTGACTTTC.

This clonotype was seen repeatedly, ten times or more. The V call is TRBV7-9, the J call TRBJ2-5; tentatively, D is TRBD2 (5 bases). Germline assignment: CDR1 SEHNR and CDR2 FQNEAQ (reference sequence). V was pared by 5 bases and J by 2 bases, with 12 bases between. This CDR3 contains 14 residues. This chain's CDR3 is CASSPSREQETQYF. DNA of the CDR3: TGTGCCAGCAGCCCCTCGAGGGAGCAAGAGACCCAGTACTTC.

The CDR3 bases are TGTGCCAGCAGCGGGGCGGTGGGAGCCAACAATGAGCAGTTCTTC. Translation: CASSGAVGANNEQFF. V and J are TRBV11-2 and TRBJ2-1; D may correspond to TRBD1 or TRBD2 (5 bases each). The CDR3 runs 15 residues. Germline lookup yields CDR1 SGHAT and CDR2 FQNNGV. V dropped 5 bases and J dropped 5 bases, with 16 bases sitting between them.

This chain connects TRBV6-6 to TRBJ2-1, with D perhaps being TRBD1 or TRBD2 (5 bases each). CDR3 length equals 16 residues. Trimming shortened V by 6 bases and J by 6 bases, and 21 bases separated the two germline ends. Germline CDR1 reads MNHNY; CDR2 reads SVGAGI (reference sequence). CDR3 in amino acids: CASRDQGVRAFNEQFF. CDR3 coding DNA: TGTGCCAGCAGAGATCAGGGTGTGCGGGCTTTCAATGAGCAGTTCTTC.

A few counts support this clonotype. The V call is TRBV20-1, the J call TRBJ1-2, with D unclear. Germline values: CDR1 DFQATT, CDR2 SNEGSKA (reference sequence). V shed 4 bases and J shed 4 bases, with 16 bases lying between them. This CDR3 has 14 residues. This CDR3 reads CSATTLGVGYGYTF. CDR3 nucleotides: TGCAGTGCTACCACTCTCGGGGTTGGCTATGGCTACACCTTC.

V usage is TRBV29-1 and J usage is TRBJ1-3; tentatively, D is TRBD1 (6 bases). The V and J ends lost 3 bases and 2 bases respectively, with 8 bases between them. Germline lookup yields CDR1 SQVTM and CDR2 ANQGSEA. CDR3 size: 13 residues. CDR3 region: CSVDGGPGNTIYF. DNA for the CDR3: TGCAGCGTTGACGGGGGGCCTGGAAACACCATATATTTT.

In its sample, this clonotype was seen many times. The chain couples TRBV7-6 to TRBJ2-5; D not certain. CDR1 and CDR2 (germline): SGHVS, FNYEAQ. The CDR3 is 13 amino acids. V lost 2 bases and J 4 bases, leaving 8 bases between the germline ends. CDR3 amino acids: CASSLFSLETQYF. Written as DNA, the CDR3 is TGTGCCAGCAGCTTATTTTCCTTAGAGACCCAGTACTTC.

J is TRBJ2-7 and V is TRBV7-2; D unresolved. V was shortened by 1 base and J by 0 bases, with 10 bases between the two germline ends. The germline gives CDR1 SGHTA, CDR2 FQGNSA. This CDR3 spans 15 amino acids. The CDR3 nucleotides are TGTGCCAGCAGCTTAGACGTGCAGGACTCCTACGAGCAGTACTTC. This translates into CASSLDVQDSYEQYF.

This clonotype was observed a handful of times. The chain employs TRBV25-1 and TRBJ2-7; 10 positions agree with TRBD1. This CDR3 contains 15 residues. CDR1 is MGHDK, CDR2 SYGVNS, per germline. Trimming at V came to 3 bases and at J to 5 bases, leaving 7 bases not matched to a gene. CDR3 nucleotides: TGTGCCAGCAGTGACCCGACAGGGGGCATCGACGAGCAGTACTTC. Protein: CASSDPTGGIDEQYF.

This clonotype was detected a few times. The CDR3 spells CATRKGAISDEQYF. CDR3 DNA sequence: TGTGCCACCCGCAAAGGGGCCATAAGCGACGAGCAGTACTTC. The chain joins TRBV27 to TRBJ2-7; tentative D call: TRBD1 (5 bases). The CDR3 contains 14 residues. Germline-derived CDR1 and CDR2 are MNHEY and SMNVEV (reference sequence). V lost 10 bases and J 5 bases, leaving 21 bases between the germline ends.

The V call is TRBV5-1, the J call TRBJ2-1; 7 bases match TRBD2. The J call may not be correct, given that the DNA end is closer to TRBJ2-7. This CDR3 contains 17 residues. Germline values: CDR1 SGHRS, CDR2 YFSETQ. As DNA, the CDR3 is TGCGCCAGCAGCTTTCGTTACAGCGGGATGGCCTACAATGAGCAGTACTTC. Translating gives CASSFRYSGMAYNEQYF.

Only a few counts were recorded for this clonotype. The rearrangement uses TRBV7-2 and TRBJ2-4, with D perhaps TRBD2 (5 bases). Trimming cost V 5 bases and J 0 bases, with 14 bases left between them. Per the germline V gene, CDR1 is SGHTA and CDR2 is FQGNSA. The CDR3 runs 16 residues. The CDR3 sequence: CASSRPVGGAKNIQYF. The CDR3 nucleotides read TGTGCCAGCAGCCGTCCCGTTGGAGGAGCCAAAAACATTCAGTACTTC.

This clonotype has only one observation. This chain uses TRBV30 with TRBJ2-1; a weak D match, TRBD1 (5 bases). Germline CDR1 reads GTSNPN; CDR2 reads SVGIG (reference sequence). This CDR3 region has 12 residues. CDR3 sequence (DNA): TGTGCTTGCCATGGGGCAGCTAATGAGCAGTTCTTC. This gives the protein CACHGAANEQFF. Full variable domain (missing parts from reference TRBV30 and TRBJ2-1): SQTIHQWPATLVQPVGSPLSLECTVEGTSNPNLYWYRQAAGRGLQLLFYSVGIGQISSEVPQNLSASRPQDRQFILSSKKLLLSDSGFYLCACHGAANEQFFGPGTRLTVL.

The chain has TRBV21-1 and TRBJ1-2. TRBV21-1 has pseudogene status. This CDR3 has 16 residues. The DNA of the CDR3 is TGTGCCAGCAGCAACACGGGGATTGGTTATAACTATGGCTACACCTTC. It encodes CASSNTGIGYNYGYTF.

The chain employs TRBV29-1 and TRBJ1-2; 9 bases match TRBD1. Trimming at V came to 3 bases and at J to 4 bases, leaving 9 bases not matched to a gene. The CDR3 length is 15 residues. Germline V gene data show CDR1 as SQVTM and CDR2 as ANQGSEA. CDR3 nucleotide sequence: TGCAGCGTTGACGGGACAGGGAAGGACTCCTATGGCTACACCTTC. This translates into CSVDGTGKDSYGYTF.

The chain combines TRBV4-2 with TRBJ2-1; a weak D match, TRBD2 (6 bases). This CDR3 region has 18 residues. Germline V gene lookup returns CDR1 LGHNA and CDR2 YNFKEQ. Trimming shortened V by 2 bases and J by 2 bases, and 19 bases separated the two germline ends. CDR3 sequence (DNA): TGTGCCAGCAGCCAAAGCATTATTAGCGGCTGGACCTACAATGAGCAGTTCTTC. Protein product: CASSQSIISGWTYNEQFF.

The V gene is TRBV7-4, the J gene TRBJ1-5; D gene uncertain. This CDR3 is built from 9 residues. Trimming pared 8 bases from V and 7 bases from J, leaving 3 bases between. Germline V CDR1 and CDR2: SGHVT, SQSDAQ. The CDR3 loop is CASSQPQHF. For the CDR3, the DNA is TGTGCCAGCTCGCAGCCCCAGCATTTT.

The chain links TRBV12-3 or TRBV12-4 to TRBJ2-4, with D unclear. Trimming pared 1 base from V and 13 bases from J, leaving 11 bases between. This CDR3 has 12 residues. The CDR3 region is CASSLDLSKQYF. The CDR3 DNA reads as TGTGCCAGCAGTTTAGATCTCTCGAAGCAGTACTTC.

This chain connects TRBV29-1 to TRBJ1-2; 9 bases match TRBD1. This CDR3 is built from 14 residues. The germline V gene encodes CDR1 SQVTM and CDR2 ANQGSEA. In nucleotides, the CDR3 is TGCTCCTCTAGGACAGGGGACCCTAACTATGGCTACACCTTC. Encoded protein: CSSRTGDPNYGYTF.

V usage is TRBV29-1 and J usage is TRBJ2-2; D perhaps matches TRBD2 (6 bases). Trimming stripped 6 bases from V and 0 bases from J, with 14 bases between. The CDR3 covers 15 residues. The germline V gene has CDR1 SQVTM and CDR2 ANQGSEA. In nucleotides, the CDR3 is TGCAGCGTCGTGTTAGCGGCGACGAACACCGGGGAGCTGTTTTTT. Translation: CSVVLAATNTGELFF.

V is TRBV29-1 and J is TRBJ2-7, with a tentative D call TRBD1 (5 bases). The CDR3 consists of 13 residues. V lost 4 bases and J 6 bases, leaving 16 bases between the germline ends. CDR1 SQVTM and CDR2 ANQGSEA come from the germline V gene. The CDR3 DNA reads as TGCAGCGTTGCTCCCTCTGGGGCGCTCGAGCAGTACTTC. Encoded protein: CSVAPSGALEQYF.